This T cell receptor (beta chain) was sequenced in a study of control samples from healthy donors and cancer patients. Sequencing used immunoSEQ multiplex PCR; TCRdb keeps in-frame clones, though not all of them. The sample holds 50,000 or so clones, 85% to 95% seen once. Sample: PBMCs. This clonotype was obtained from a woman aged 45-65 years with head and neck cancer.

Written as DNA, the CDR3 is TGTGCCACCAGTGATCTAAGCCTAGCGGGTGGCAATGAGCAGTTCTTC. Its protein product is CATSDLSLAGGNEQFF. The rearrangement joins TRBV24-1 to TRBJ2-1; 8 bases map to TRBD2. Germline trimming cut 3 bases from V and 6 bases from J; bases unmatched to any gene: 9. Per the germline V gene, CDR1 is KGHDR and CDR2 is SFDVKD. This CDR3 has 16 residues.